The sequence of this TCR beta chain was determined in a study of T cell responses to AZD1222 COVID-19 vaccine. A remark on this clone: Antigen unknown.

Method: immunoSEQ multiplex PCR; TCRdb's copy keeps in-frame clones and lacks some. Of approximately 110,000 clones detected, 70% to 90% appear once; the ten largest clones hold about 15%. The V end was cut by 3 bases, the J end by 5 bases, with 7 bases between. Germline CDR1 is SGHNT and CDR2 is YENEEA. The CDR3 length is 13 residues. General observations from the study: Clonal diversity was possibly underestimated, and the donors were mostly white British, with more females. Receipt of two AZD1222 doses was followed by a rise in Spike-specific TCR breadth and depth.

The chain uses TRBV11-3 and TRBJ2-2, with D unclear. Sequenced material: peripheral blood, taken on day 0 of AZD1222 vaccination. This clonotype was sampled from an adult in good health. The CDR3 protein is CASSLKRTGELFF. DNA of the CDR3: TGTGCCAGCAGCTTGAAAAGGACCGGGGAGCTGTTTTTT.